What follows describes a single T cell receptor (beta chain). Its antigen is unidentified. The CDR3 totals 15 residues. V dropped 4 bases and J dropped 4 bases, with 16 bases sitting between them. Germline V gives CDR1 SGHNT, CDR2 YYREEE (reference sequence). This entry belongs to a study of CD8 T cells in Susac syndrome. Findings and caveats of the study: The authors acknowledged that their TCR sequencing and HLA analysis involved a relatively small number of individuals.

The authors reverse transcribed roughly 0.5 to 1 ug RNA with random hexamers. TCRdb fed the immunoSEQ multiplex PCR reads into MiXCR, producing one record per CDR3 protein. This sample yields 150,000 or so distinct CDR3 sequences, of which about 90% are seen a single time; around 0.087% belongs to the top ten. The authors sequenced TCR beta from blood CD8+ and CD4+ T cells. Healthy donors, matched for age and sex, constituted the control group. Bulk CD8+ and CD4+ cells came from magnetic negative isolation; CD8+ TEMRA by FACS. The specimen sequenced was CD4+ T cells from PBMCs. V and J are TRBV5-4 and TRBJ2-3, with D perhaps given as TRBD1 or TRBD2 (6 bases each). The receptor comes from a human donor in good health. The CDR3 region has the DNA TGTGCCAGCAGCCTGGGCCCGGGGGCTGCAGATACGCAGTATTTT. Amino acid sequence: CASSLGPGAADTQYF.